This passage covers 25 T cell receptor beta chains from one sample sequenced in a study of blood T cell repertoires in COVID-19. The table came from immunoSEQ multiplex PCR; TCRdb's copy has only in-frame clones and leaves some out. The sample has more than 350,000 clones, 75% to 90% seen once; the top ten hold roughly 0.99%. Sequencing was done on a sample of PBMCs or T cells enriched from blood (not recorded which). These receptors were obtained from a man between 18 and 29 years old who had recovered from COVID-19.

This clone was recorded only once. The gene calls are TRBV3-1 (or the pseudogene TRBV3-2) and TRBJ2-3; D gene uncertain. Germline V gene data show CDR1 as LGHDT and CDR2 as YNNKEL (reference sequence). The CDR3 loop spans 14 amino acids. The V and J ends lost 0 bases and 2 bases respectively, with 6 bases between them. In DNA, the CDR3 is TGTGCCAGCAGCCAAGAGCGTATCACAGATACGCAGTATTTT. This sequence encodes CASSQERITDTQYF.

The rearrangement links TRBV7-9 to TRBJ2-1; TRBD1 matches at 8 bases. Per germline, CDR1 SEHNR and CDR2 FQNEAQ (reference sequence). The CDR3 is 15 residues long. J was trimmed by 7 bases and V by 3 bases; bases with no gene match: 8. CDR3 protein: CASSLGQGAENEQFF. CDR3 nucleotides: TGTGCCAGCAGCTTGGGGCAGGGGGCAGAGAATGAGCAGTTCTTC.

The CDR3 region is CASRWRRGGEQYF. CDR3 coding DNA: TGTGCCAGCAGGTGGCGGAGGGGCGGAGAGCAGTACTTC. The chain couples TRBV28 to TRBJ2-7; perhaps TRBD2 as D (6 bases). The CDR3 consists of 13 residues. From germline, CDR1 is MDHEN and CDR2 SYDVKM. Trimming took 6 bases from V and 7 from J, leaving 16 bases between them.

Notes on this clone: This specimen includes other DNA sequences encoding the same CDR3. V usage is TRBV18 and J usage is TRBJ2-7; 10 nucleotides line up with TRBD1. Germline lookup yields CDR1 KGHSH and CDR2 LQKENI. Losses at the gene ends were 3 bases for V and 2 bases for J; bases not matched to a gene: 4. The CDR3 consists of 15 residues. This chain's CDR3 is CASSPPGQGTYEQYF. The CDR3 DNA follows: TGTGCCAGCTCACCGCCGGGACAGGGGACCTACGAGCAGTACTTC.

This clone was seen only a few times. The chain recombines TRBV19 with TRBJ1-1, with D possibly being TRBD1 (6 bases). CDR3 length: 13 amino acids. Germline V gene data show CDR1 as LNHDA and CDR2 as SQIVND (reference sequence). Between the trimmed V and J ends, which lost 7 bases and 6 bases, there was a span of 15 bases. The CDR3 region is CASTPTGTAEAFF. The CDR3 DNA is TGTGCCAGTACCCCTACAGGGACCGCTGAAGCTTTCTTT.

The table lists this clone with a few counts. The rearrangement links TRBV3-1 (or the pseudogene TRBV3-2) to TRBJ2-7; TRBD2 matches at 14 bases. CDR3 size: 19 residues. From germline, CDR1 is LGHDT and CDR2 YNNKEL (reference sequence). After removal of 3 bases from V and 3 bases from J, the junction contained 13 bases not matched to a gene. The CDR3 coding sequence is TGTGCCAGCAGCCACAAAGGGGCAGGGACTAGCGGGGGCGTCTACGAGCAGTACTTC. Residues: CASSHKGAGTSGGVYEQYF.

The V and J genes are TRBV2 and TRBJ2-2, with D possibly being TRBD2 (5 bases). The CDR3 loop spans 12 amino acids. Trimming took 11 bases from V and 6 from J, leaving 13 bases between them. The germline gives CDR1 SNHLY, CDR2 FYNNEI. The CDR3 bases are TGTGCCCTCGGGGATAATCCCGGGGAGCTGTTTTTT. Amino acids: CALGDNPGELFF.

The J gene is TRBJ2-2, the V gene TRBV6-1; 12 bases align to TRBD2. This CDR3 region has 18 residues. In germline, CDR1 is MNHNS, CDR2 SASEGT. V gave up 4 bases and J gave up 2 bases; unmatched junction bases: 8. CDR3 nucleotide sequence: TGTGCCAGCAGTGCCCCGGGACTAGCGGGTTATAACACCGGGGAGCTGTTTTTT. It codes for CASSAPGLAGYNTGELFF.

The chain uses TRBV6-1 and TRBJ2-7; 12 bases fit TRBD1. The germline V gene has CDR1 MNHNS and CDR2 SASEGT. The CDR3 contains 15 residues. V gave up 4 bases and J gave up 5 bases; unmatched junction bases: 6. This chain's CDR3 is CASSVAGTGGHEQYF. The CDR3 region has the DNA TGTGCCAGCAGTGTAGCCGGGACAGGGGGCCACGAGCAGTACTTC.

This chain connects TRBV16 to TRBJ1-3, with TRBD1 as a possible D gene (6 bases). Trimming pared 0 bases from V and 2 bases from J, leaving 14 bases between. Germline-derived CDR1 and CDR2 are KGHSY and FQNENV. The CDR3 extends over 17 amino acids. CDR3 sequence reads: CASSQSIGQGPGNTIYF. CDR3 DNA: TGTGCCAGCAGCCAATCGATCGGGCAGGGGCCTGGAAACACCATATATTTT.

The chain employs TRBV4-1 and TRBJ2-7; D gene ambiguous. This CDR3 contains 17 residues. Trimming took 0 bases from V and 0 from J, leaving 15 bases between them. Germline CDR1 is MGHRA and CDR2 is YSYEKL. The CDR3 sequence: CASSQDPRTPFSYEQYF. The CDR3 DNA reads as TGCGCCAGCAGCCAAGACCCTAGAACACCTTTCTCCTACGAGCAGTACTTC.

This clone was observed a handful of times. This chain joins TRBV7-9 and TRBJ1-1; a weak D match, TRBD1 (6 bases). The CDR3 is made up of 15 amino acids. The ends were cut back, 1 base at V and 4 bases at J, with 13 bases in the middle. Per the germline V gene, CDR1 is SEHNR and CDR2 is FQNEAQ (reference sequence). The CDR3 here is CASSLDAGAGTEAFF. In nucleotides, the CDR3 is TGTGCCAGCAGCTTAGATGCGGGGGCGGGCACTGAAGCTTTCTTT.

The genes are TRBV3-1 (or the pseudogene TRBV3-2) and TRBJ1-3; D uncertain. V was clipped by 4 bases and J by 11 bases, with 15 bases between them. This CDR3 is 13 amino acids long. Germline CDR1 is LGHDT and CDR2 is YNNKEL (reference sequence). The CDR3 is CASSLSDGGAIYF. The CDR3 nucleotides are TGTGCCAGCAGCCTATCAGACGGCGGGGCCATATATTTT.

The chain's CDR3 is CSVEGGTSGYNEQFF. The DNA of the CDR3 is TGCAGCGTTGAGGGCGGGACTAGCGGGTACAATGAGCAGTTCTTC. The J gene is TRBJ2-1, the V gene TRBV29-1; 12 bases are a match to TRBD2. Germline CDR1 SQVTM, CDR2 ANQGSEA. V shed 3 bases and J 4 bases; nucleotides not matched to a gene: 4. This CDR3 is 15 amino acids long.

This clone has just one count. The chain links TRBV19 to TRBJ1-1; 7 bases fit TRBD1. V lost 3 bases and J lost 9; bases outside the gene matches: 10. Germline loops: CDR1 LNHDA, CDR2 SQIVND (reference sequence). The CDR3 runs 14 residues. The CDR3 reads CASSIDRVSPQAFF. CDR3 sequence (DNA): TGTGCCAGTAGTATCGACAGGGTATCCCCCCAAGCTTTCTTT.

The V call is TRBV10-3, the J call TRBJ2-3; unclear D gene. Trimming pared 4 bases from V and 2 bases from J, leaving 10 bases between. The germline V gene encodes CDR1 ENHRY and CDR2 SYGVKD. CDR3 size: 14 residues. CDR3 sequence (DNA): TGTGCCATCAGTGTAAACGGAGACACAGATACGCAGTATTTT. Protein product: CAISVNGDTDTQYF.

This clone was seen more than once but under ten times. This chain uses TRBV6-2 or TRBV6-3 with TRBJ1-5; tentative D call: TRBD1 (5 bases). There are 13 residues in the CDR3. The ends were cut back, 6 bases at V and 6 bases at J, with 12 bases in the middle. Per germline, CDR1 MNHEY and CDR2 SVGEGT. The CDR3 is CASSNSGVQPQHF. The CDR3 DNA reads TGTGCCAGCAGCAACTCGGGGGTTCAGCCCCAGCATTTT.

The chain uses TRBV5-4 and TRBJ1-3; D might be TRBD1 (5 bases). Germline loops: CDR1 SGHNT, CDR2 YYREEE (reference sequence). The length of the CDR3 is 15 residues. V was clipped by 3 bases and J by 5 bases, with 15 bases between them. The CDR3 sequence: CASSSLEKGRNTIYF. The CDR3, as DNA: TGTGCCAGCAGCTCCCTGGAAAAGGGGAGAAACACCATATATTTT.

The rearrangement links TRBV5-1 to TRBJ1-2; D remains unclear. The V end was cut by 2 bases, the J end by 2 bases, with 31 bases between. This CDR3 has 21 amino acids. Per the germline V gene, CDR1 is SGHRS and CDR2 is YFSETQ. As DNA, the CDR3 is TGCGCCAGCAGCTTTCAAGGCGTGGTATTACGACACCGCGACTACAACTATGGCTACACCTTC. This encodes CASSFQGVVLRHRDYNYGYTF.

V is TRBV5-1 and J is TRBJ2-1; D possibly corresponds to TRBD1 (6 bases). This CDR3 has 14 residues. Trimming took off 2 bases at V and 10 bases at J, with 16 bases between the two ends. Germline V gene lookup returns CDR1 SGHRS and CDR2 YFSETQ. CDR3 loop: CASSFRPGDGEQFF. DNA for the CDR3: TGCGCCAGCAGCTTTCGCCCAGGGGACGGAGAGCAGTTCTTC.

CDR3 in amino acids: CASSQAVLAKNIQYF. CDR3 bases: TGTGCCAGCAGCCAAGCAGTGCTAGCCAAAAACATTCAGTACTTC. This sequence joins TRBV3-1 (or the pseudogene TRBV3-2) and TRBJ2-4; D gene ambiguous. Between the trimmed V and J ends, which lost 1 base and 0 bases, there was a span of 7 bases. CDR1 is LGHDT, CDR2 YNNKEL, per germline (reference sequence). The CDR3 has 15 residues.

The rearrangement uses TRBV4-2 and TRBJ1-3; possible D gene TRBD1, 5 bases. This CDR3 region has 17 residues. Germline V CDR1 and CDR2: LGHNA, YNFKEQ. V was clipped by 0 bases and J by 0 bases, with 12 bases between them. The DNA of the CDR3 is TGTGCCAGCAGCCAAGAAGTTAGGGGATTCTCTGGAAACACCATATATTTT. Translating gives CASSQEVRGFSGNTIYF.

The rearrangement links TRBV5-6 to TRBJ2-3; 7 bases map to TRBD2. The germline gives CDR1 SGHDT, CDR2 YYEEEE. This CDR3 has 14 residues. V lost 2 bases, J lost 5 bases, and 5 bases stayed unmatched. CDR3 coding DNA: TGTGCCAGCAGCTTAGGACTAGTACAAGATACGCAGTATTTT. Its protein is CASSLGLVQDTQYF.

The V gene is TRBV6-2 or TRBV6-3, the J gene TRBJ2-6, with a possible D match to TRBD2 (7 bases). Trimming removed 5 bases at V and 2 bases at J, with 10 bases between. Germline CDR1 is MNHEY and CDR2 is SVGEGT. The CDR3 sequence is 15 residues long. The CDR3 DNA follows: TGTGCCAGCAGTGGGGGGGGCGCTGGGGCCAACGTCCTGACTTTC. Encoded protein: CASSGGGAGANVLTF.

The V call is TRBV5-6, the J call TRBJ2-3; TRBD2 matches 12 bases. V lost 4 bases to trimming and J lost 0 bases; unmatched junction nucleotides: 0. The CDR3 is 15 residues long. Germline V gene lookup returns CDR1 SGHDT and CDR2 YYEEEE. This chain's CDR3 is CASSGLAGSTDTQYF. The CDR3 nucleotides read TGTGCCAGCAGCGGACTAGCGGGAAGCACAGATACGCAGTATTTT. The whole variable domain, remainder taken from reference TRBV5-6 and TRBJ2-3, is DAGVTQSPTHLIKTRGQQVTLRCSPKSGHDTVSWYQQALGQGPQFIFQYYEEEERQRGNFPDRFSGHQFPNYSSELNVNALLLGDSALYLCASSGLAGSTDTQYFGPGTRLTVL.